Below are 17 T cell receptor beta chains sequenced from a single sample in a study of CD8 T cells in ankylosing spondylitis. Points from the study as a whole: There was a TCR beta motif, made of eight highly homologous variants, that appeared characteristic of ankylosing spondylitis blood.

TCRdb re-called the 5' RACE reads with MiXCR, one entry per CDR3 protein. This sample yields some 700,000 distinct CDR3 sequences, of which under 20% are seen a single time; about 20% belongs to the top ten. Their specific antigens are unknown. Sequenced sample: blood, either unsorted or a sorted T cell fraction (not recorded which). These receptors were taken from a male donor with ankylosing spondylitis.

The chain links TRBV6-1 to TRBJ2-5; 10 bases align to TRBD1. The germline CDR1 and CDR2 sequences are MNHNS and SASEGT. V was pared by 8 bases and J by 4 bases, with 4 bases of the junction left unmatched. The CDR3 has 13 residues. CDR3 loop: CASLGQGVETQYF. CDR3 DNA sequence: TGTGCCAGCCTCGGACAGGGGGTAGAGACCCAGTACTTC.

This clonotype occurred a few times. The V call is TRBV27, the J call TRBJ2-3, with D possibly matching TRBD2 (6 bases). The CDR3 sequence is 14 residues long. Germline CDR1 reads MNHEY; CDR2 reads SMNVEV (reference sequence). V was trimmed by 4 bases and J by 5 bases, leaving 13 bases between them. CDR3 nucleotide sequence: TGTGCCAGCAGTTCGGGACTCGGCAGAGATACGCAGTATTTT. It codes for CASSSGLGRDTQYF.

The chain links TRBV9 to TRBJ1-2; D gene unclear. Deletions cut 0 bases from V and 0 bases from J, with 9 bases between. Per the germline V gene, CDR1 is SGDLS and CDR2 is YYNGEE. The CDR3 spans 15 residues. CDR3 nucleotide sequence: TGTGCCAGCAGCGTAGAGGGCACCTCTAACTATGGCTACACCTTC. As protein: CASSVEGTSNYGYTF.

This chain connects TRBV7-9 to TRBJ2-7; 7 bases line up with TRBD2. From germline, CDR1 is SEHNR and CDR2 FQNEAQ (reference sequence). V lost 2 bases to trimming and J lost 2 bases; unmatched junction nucleotides: 3. CDR3 length: 14 amino acids. The CDR3 nucleotides read TGTGCCAGCAGCTTAACACTAGCGACCTACGAGCAGTACTTC. Protein: CASSLTLATYEQYF. Full variable domain (outside the CDR3, taken from reference TRBV7-9 and TRBJ2-7): DTGVSQNPRHKITKRGQNVTFRCDPISEHNRLYWYRQTLGQGPEFLTYFQNEAQLEKSRLLSDRFSAERPKGSFSTLEIQRTEQGDSAMYLCASSLTLATYEQYFGPGTRLTVT.

This clonotype was detected ten times or more. This chain links TRBV7-9 with TRBJ1-2; 7 bases are a match to TRBD1. The V and J ends lost 3 bases and 4 bases, in that order; junction bases with no gene match: 2. CDR3 size: 13 residues. Germline-derived CDR1 and CDR2 are SEHNR and FQNEAQ (reference sequence). The chain's CDR3 is CASSLDRSYGYTF. In nucleotides, the CDR3 is TGTGCCAGCAGCTTGGACAGGAGCTATGGCTACACCTTC.

This clonotype was seen only a few times. J is TRBJ2-3 and V is TRBV11-2; 10 positions agree with TRBD2. CDR3 length equals 18 residues. The V segment lost 3 bases and the J segment 1 base; nucleotides outside the gene matches: 10. The germline V gene encodes CDR1 SGHAT and CDR2 FQNNGV. CDR3 coding DNA: TGTGCCAGCAGCTTTACCCTAGCGGGAGTAAAGGGCACAGATACGCAGTATTTT. Its translation: CASSFTLAGVKGTDTQYF. Drawing the rest from reference TRBV11-2 and TRBJ2-3, the complete variable domain is EAGVAQSPRYKIIEKRQSVAFWCNPISGHATLYWYQQILGQGPKLLIQFQNNGVVDDSQLPKDRFSAERLKGVDSTLKIQPAKLEDSAVYLCASSFTLAGVKGTDTQYFGPGTRLTVL.

There are many counts of this clonotype. CDR3 nucleotide sequence: TGTGCCAGCAGGTCCCGGGGGGCTACCTACGAGCAGTACTTC. Translation: CASRSRGATYEQYF. J is TRBJ2-7 and V is TRBV12-3 or TRBV12-4; D perhaps matches TRBD2 (7 bases). Trimming stripped 6 bases from V and 2 bases from J, with 14 bases between. This CDR3 is 14 amino acids long.

This rearrangement joins TRBV25-1 to TRBJ2-7; 13 nucleotides agree with TRBD2. The CDR3 length is 15 residues. Per the germline V gene, CDR1 is MGHDK and CDR2 is SYGVNS. V was pared by 6 bases and J by 0 bases, with 2 bases of the junction left unmatched. The CDR3 is CASRTSGGTSYEQYF. The CDR3 DNA follows: TGTGCCAGCAGGACTAGCGGGGGGACCTCCTACGAGCAGTACTTC.

This clonotype was detected a few times. The chain carries TRBV6-2 or TRBV6-3 and TRBJ2-1; 8 bases fit TRBD2. The V segment lost 0 bases and the J segment 1 base; nucleotides outside the gene matches: 5. The CDR3 loop spans 17 amino acids. Germline CDR1 is MNHEY and CDR2 is SVGEGT. Here the CDR3 reads CASSYSRAGESYNEQFF. As DNA, the CDR3 is TGTGCCAGCAGTTACTCGAGAGCGGGAGAGTCCTACAATGAGCAGTTCTTC.

The rearrangement links TRBV14 to TRBJ1-2, with no clear D. This CDR3 is 13 amino acids long. Per germline, CDR1 SGHDN and CDR2 FVKESK. The ends were cut back, 1 base at V and 3 bases at J, with 6 bases in the middle. The CDR3 region is CASSQAWDYGYTF. As DNA, the CDR3 is TGTGCCAGCAGCCAAGCGTGGGACTATGGCTACACCTTC. The full variable domain, completed using reference TRBV14 and TRBJ1-2, is EAGVTQFPSHSVIEKGQTVTLRCDPISGHDNLYWYRRVMGKEIKFLLHFVKESKQDESGMPNNRFLAERTGGTYSTLKVQPAELEDSGVYFCASSQAWDYGYTFGSGTRLTVV.

This clonotype was counted a single time. The V and J genes are TRBV3-1 and TRBJ1-2; D is uncertain. The CDR3 runs 12 residues. Per the germline V gene, CDR1 is LGHDT and CDR2 is YNNKEL (reference sequence). V was shortened by 6 bases and J by 7 bases, with 12 bases between the two germline ends. DNA for the CDR3: TGTGCCAGCAGACAGAATAACGGTGGCTACACCTTC. This codes for CASRQNNGGYTF.

V and J are TRBV2 and TRBJ2-2; D unresolved. The ends were cut back, 1 base at V and 2 bases at J, with 5 bases in the middle. CDR3 size: 14 residues. Germline V gene data show CDR1 as SNHLY and CDR2 as FYNNEI. The CDR3, as DNA: TGTGCCAGCAGTGAAGTCACAAACACCGGGGAGCTGTTTTTT. It encodes CASSEVTNTGELFF.

This clonotype was observed a few times. V usage is TRBV10-3 and J usage is TRBJ2-1; TRBD1 matches 7 bases. This CDR3 contains 15 residues. V gave up 5 bases and J gave up 0 bases; unmatched junction bases: 4. The V gene's germline CDR1 is ENHRY and CDR2 SYGVKD. In nucleotides, the CDR3 is TGTGCCATCAGTTTGGGGGACAGCTCCTACAATGAGCAGTTCTTC. Translating gives CAISLGDSSYNEQFF.

J is TRBJ2-5 and V is TRBV20-1, with D perhaps matching TRBD2 (5 bases). V lost 7 bases and J lost 2, with 11 bases in between. Germline V lookup: CDR1 DFQATT, CDR2 SNEGSKA (reference sequence). There are 12 residues in the CDR3. DNA of the CDR3: TGCAGTGGGGCGGGTGATCAAGAGACCCAGTACTTC. This translates into CSGAGDQETQYF.

J is TRBJ2-7 and V is TRBV6-2 or TRBV6-3; TRBD2 is a possible D gene (7 bases). Germline values: CDR1 MNHEY, CDR2 SVGEGT. V dropped 8 bases and J dropped 9 bases, with 11 bases sitting between them. The CDR3 is 10 residues long. CDR3 bases: TGTGCCAGCGGGGGGGCGGTGCAGTACTTC. It encodes CASGGAVQYF.

This chain connects TRBV7-9 to TRBJ2-7, with D perhaps TRBD1 (6 bases). Per germline, CDR1 SEHNR and CDR2 FQNEAQ (reference sequence). The germline V and J ends were trimmed by 7 bases and 3 bases, with 16 bases remaining between them. The CDR3 covers 14 residues. This CDR3 reads CASMGADRNYEQYF. The CDR3 region has the DNA TGTGCCAGCATGGGGGCTGACAGAAACTACGAGCAGTACTTC.

The sample holds a few counts of this clonotype. V is TRBV28 and J is TRBJ2-7; no clear D. Germline V CDR1 and CDR2: MDHEN, SYDVKM. The CDR3 runs 15 residues. Deletions cut 6 bases from V and 5 bases from J, with 20 bases between. CDR3 region: CASSPYLEDAHEQYF. The CDR3, as DNA: TGTGCCAGCAGCCCATACCTCGAGGACGCACACGAGCAGTACTTC.